The sequence of this T cell receptor (beta chain) was determined in a study of blood T cell repertoires in COVID-19. This clone was seen only a few times. The V gene's germline CDR1 is SGHTA and CDR2 FQGNSA. The CDR3 sequence is 16 residues long. Trimming at V came to 2 bases and at J to 4 bases, leaving 9 bases not matched to a gene. Using immunoSEQ multiplex PCR, the repertoire was profiled, and TCRdb retains in-frame clones only, with some absent. Here the sample spans approximately 150,000 clones, about 80% being singletons. This clonotype originated in a man in his forties with acute COVID-19. V gene TRBV7-2 combines with J gene TRBJ2-7; TRBD2 aligns across 9 bases. The specimen sequenced was PBMCs or T cells enriched from blood (not recorded which). The CDR3 loop reads CASSLSASGIPYEQYF. CDR3 nucleotides: TGTGCCAGCAGCTTATCGGCTAGCGGGATTCCGTACGAGCAGTACTTC.